The rows below give T cell receptor beta chains drawn from one sample of a study of T cell changes during pregnancy in multiple sclerosis. Clones were sequenced by immunoSEQ multiplex PCR, and TCRdb holds only the in-frame ones, with some missing. The profile shows 35,000 to 40,000 clones, around 90% of them singletons. The sample here was CD4+ T cells from peripheral blood mononuclear cells, taken in the third trimester of pregnancy. These receptors originate from a female donor in good health, enrolled as a control in a pregnancy study. Each CDR3 is given with its conserved first and last residue. The order of the fields is clone size, D gene, J gene, V gene, CDR3 DNA, CDR3 protein. A D gene is named only where the DNA matches it firmly. The size of a clone is reported for some rows only, either as once, few or many, or as a class for expanded clones.

- | - | TRBJ1-5 | TRBV2 | TGTGCCAGCAGGCGGGCAGACGATCAGCCCCAGCATTTT | CASRRADDQPQHF
- | - | TRBJ2-5 | TRBV18 | TGTGCCAGCTCACCACCCCGGACAGCCTTACAAGAGACCCAGTACTTC | CASSPPRTALQETQYF
- | TRBD2 | TRBJ2-7 | TRBV15 | TGTGCCACCCCCCCCCAGCGGGAGAGGTTGAGGTCCTACGAGCAGTACTTC | CATPPQRERLRSYEQYF
- | - | TRBJ1-2 | TRBV6-1 | TGTGCCACTACAAATCGGTTAAGGAGCGGCTACACCTTC | CATTNRLRSGYTF
- | - | TRBJ2-6 | TRBV18 | TGTGCCAGCTCACTAGGCAGTATACGGGCTGGGGCCAACGTCCTGACTTTC | CASSLGSIRAGANVLTF
- | - | TRBJ2-5 | TRBV10-3 | TGTGCCATCAGTGAGTCACGGGCGGGGCAAGAGACCCAGTACTTC | CAISESRAGQETQYF
- | TRBD1 | TRBJ1-1 | TRBV28 | TGTGCCAGCACCATCGAGGGGGCGGGGAGCACTGAAGCTTTCTTT | CASTIEGAGSTEAFF
- | TRBD2 | TRBJ2-1 | TRBV7-6 | TGTGCCAGCAGCTTAGTTAGCGGGAACTCCTACAATGAGCAGTTCTTC | CASSLVSGNSYNEQFF
- | TRBD2 | TRBJ2-3 | TRBV6-1 | TGTGCCAGCCAGTCACTAGCGGGAGCGGGAGATACGCAGTATTTT | CASQSLAGAGDTQYF
- | - | TRBJ1-2 | TRBV21-1 | TGTGCCAGCAGCAAAACGGGACAGGGGTGCGGCTACACCTTC | CASSKTGQGCGYTF
once | - | TRBJ1-5 | TRBV28 | TGTGCCAGCAGTTTGGCAGGGATGACAAATCAGCCCCAGCATTTT | CASSLAGMTNQPQHF
- | - | TRBJ1-5 | TRBV28 | TGTGCCAGCAGTTTAGGGCAGGGACACCAGCCCCAGCATTTT | CASSLGQGHQPQHF
once | TRBD1 | TRBJ2-2 | TRBV28 | TGTGCCAGCAGTCCCCCCCAGGGAAGACAGGGCGTCGGGGAGCTGTTTTTT | CASSPPQGRQGVGELFF
- | TRBD1 | TRBJ1-5 | TRBV28 | TGTGCCAGCACGCCAGGGGGAAGCAATCAGCCCCAGCATTTT | CASTPGGSNQPQHF
once | TRBD2 | TRBJ2-1 | TRBV18 | TGTGCCAGCTCACCGGGACTAGCGGGAGGTGAGCAGTTCTTC | CASSPGLAGGEQFF